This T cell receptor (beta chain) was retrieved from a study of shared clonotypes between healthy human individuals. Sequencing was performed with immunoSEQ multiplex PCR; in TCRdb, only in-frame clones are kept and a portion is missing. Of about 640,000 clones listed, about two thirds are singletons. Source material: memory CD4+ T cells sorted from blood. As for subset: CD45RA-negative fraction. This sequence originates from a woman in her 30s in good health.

CDR3 nucleotides: TGTGCCAGCAGTTACTCGGGGGGACACTCCTACGAGCAGTACTTC. Amino acid sequence: CASSYSGGHSYEQYF. This chain joins TRBV6-5 and TRBJ2-7; D possibly uses TRBD1 or TRBD2 (6 bases each). The length of the CDR3 is 15 residues. Between the trimmed V and J ends, which lost 0 bases and 0 bases, there was a span of 9 bases. The germline V gene has CDR1 MNHEY and CDR2 SVGAGI.